Sequencing of this T cell receptor (beta chain) was carried out in a study of T cell repertoires in cytomegalovirus infection. Study-wide results and limits: HLA-C-restricted CMV clonotypes gave the most frequent clonotype in two of eight donors.

V was clipped by 4 bases and J by 2 bases; unmatched bases: 4. This CDR3 comprises 16 residues. With regard to this clonotype: The antigen is unknown.

Via MiXCR, TCRdb re-called the reads, giving one row per CDR3 protein. The sample shows approximately 590,000 distinct CDR3 sequences, under 45% of them seen only once. The sequence was obtained from a human donor in good health (CMV status not recorded). Some clones in this sample may be carry-over from other donors' samples. The starting material was cultured PBMCs, obtained from culture after CMV antigen stimulation. The chain couples TRBV12-3 or TRBV12-4 to TRBJ2-1; 11 bases are a match to TRBD2. CDR3 region: CASSSQTSGTYNEQFF. In DNA form, the CDR3 reads TGTGCCAGCAGTTCTCAGACTAGCGGGACCTACAATGAGCAGTTCTTC.